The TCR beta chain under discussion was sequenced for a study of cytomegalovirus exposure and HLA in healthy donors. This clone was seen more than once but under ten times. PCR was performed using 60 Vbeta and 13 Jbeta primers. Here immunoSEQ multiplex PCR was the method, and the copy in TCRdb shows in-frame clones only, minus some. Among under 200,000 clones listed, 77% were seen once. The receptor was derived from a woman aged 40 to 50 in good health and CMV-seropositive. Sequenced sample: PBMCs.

The CDR3 sequence is CASSFRDRGSYGYTF. In nucleotides, the CDR3 is TGTGCCAGCAGCTTCCGGGACAGGGGATCCTATGGCTACACCTTC. J is TRBJ1-2 and V is TRBV7-9; TRBD1 aligns across 10 bases. The V gene's germline CDR1 is SEHNR and CDR2 FQNEAQ (reference sequence). This CDR3 has 15 residues. V was clipped by 3 bases and J by 4 bases; unmatched bases: 5. The full variable domain, rest sourced from reference TRBV7-9 and TRBJ1-2, is DTGVSQNPRHKITKRGQNVTFRCDPISEHNRLYWYRQTLGQGPEFLTYFQNEAQLEKSRLLSDRFSAERPKGSFSTLEIQRTEQGDSAMYLCASSFRDRGSYGYTFGSGTRLTVV.